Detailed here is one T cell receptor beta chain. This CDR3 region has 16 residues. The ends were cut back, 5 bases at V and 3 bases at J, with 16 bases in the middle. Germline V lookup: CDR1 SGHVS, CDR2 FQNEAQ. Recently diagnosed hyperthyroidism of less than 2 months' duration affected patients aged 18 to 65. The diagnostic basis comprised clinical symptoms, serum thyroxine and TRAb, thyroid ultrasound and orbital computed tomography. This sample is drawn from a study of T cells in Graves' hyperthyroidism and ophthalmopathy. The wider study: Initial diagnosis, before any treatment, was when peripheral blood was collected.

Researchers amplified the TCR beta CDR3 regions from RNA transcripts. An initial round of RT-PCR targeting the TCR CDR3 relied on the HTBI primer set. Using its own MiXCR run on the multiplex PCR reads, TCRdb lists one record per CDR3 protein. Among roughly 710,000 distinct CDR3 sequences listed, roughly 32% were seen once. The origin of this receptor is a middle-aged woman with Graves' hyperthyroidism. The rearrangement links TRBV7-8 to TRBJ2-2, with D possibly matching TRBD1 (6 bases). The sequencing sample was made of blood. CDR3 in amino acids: CASSMRGKADTGELFF. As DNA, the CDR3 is TGTGCCAGCAGCATGAGGGGGAAAGCGGACACCGGGGAGCTGTTTTTT.